Following are 2 T cell receptor beta chains from one sample sequenced in a study of cytomegalovirus exposure and HLA in healthy donors. Use of 60 Vbeta and 13 Jbeta primers characterized the PCR. Only in-frame clones appear in the TCRdb table, and some are missing; sequencing was by immunoSEQ multiplex PCR. The repertoire holds about 77,000 clones, with approximately 80% as singletons. The sequenced sample consisted of PBMCs. Receptors originate from a man aged 35-49 years in good health and CMV-seronegative.

This chain joins TRBV5-1 and TRBJ2-7; D perhaps matches TRBD1 (6 bases). CDR1 and CDR2 from the germline V gene are SGHRS and YFSETQ. This CDR3 region has 15 residues. V shed 6 bases and J shed 7 bases, with 23 bases lying between them. CDR3 in DNA: TGCGCCAGCACGGTGGGGGCTGGTTGGGGGCAAGAGCAGTACTTC. Protein: CASTVGAGWGQEQYF. The variable domain in full, completed from reference TRBV5-1 and TRBJ2-7, reads KAGVTQTPRYLIKTRGQQVTLSCSPISGHRSVSWYQQTPGQGLQFLFEYFSETQRNKGNFPGRFSGRQFSNSRSEMNVSTLELGDSALYLCASTVGAGWGQEQYFGPGTRLTVT.

This chain joins TRBV4-1 and TRBJ1-2, with 10 bases matching TRBD1. The V and J ends lost 1 base and 6 bases, in that order; junction bases with no gene match: 14. CDR1 and CDR2 (germline): MGHRA, YSYEKL. The CDR3 loop spans 18 amino acids. The CDR3 protein is CASSQGVTGTGELNGYTF. CDR3 sequence (DNA): TGCGCCAGCAGCCAAGGAGTTACCGGGACAGGGGAACTAAATGGCTACACCTTC.